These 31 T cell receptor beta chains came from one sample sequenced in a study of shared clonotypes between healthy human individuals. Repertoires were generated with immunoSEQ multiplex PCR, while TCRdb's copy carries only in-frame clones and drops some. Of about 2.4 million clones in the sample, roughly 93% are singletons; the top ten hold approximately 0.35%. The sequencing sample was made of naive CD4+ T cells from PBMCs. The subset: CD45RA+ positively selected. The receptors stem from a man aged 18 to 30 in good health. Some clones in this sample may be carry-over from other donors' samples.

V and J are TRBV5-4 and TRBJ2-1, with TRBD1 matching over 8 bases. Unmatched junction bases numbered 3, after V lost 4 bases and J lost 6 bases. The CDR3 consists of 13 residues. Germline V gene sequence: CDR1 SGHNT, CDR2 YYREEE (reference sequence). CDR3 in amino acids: CASSRDRINEQFF. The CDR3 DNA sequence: TGTGCCAGCAGCCGGGACAGGATCAATGAGCAGTTCTTC.

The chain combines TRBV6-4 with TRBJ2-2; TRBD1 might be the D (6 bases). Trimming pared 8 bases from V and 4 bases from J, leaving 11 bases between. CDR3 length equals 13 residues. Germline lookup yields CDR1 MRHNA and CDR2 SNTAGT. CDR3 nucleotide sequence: TGTGCCAGCGCCGAACAGGGCACCGGGGAGCTGTTTTTT. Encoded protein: CASAEQGTGELFF.

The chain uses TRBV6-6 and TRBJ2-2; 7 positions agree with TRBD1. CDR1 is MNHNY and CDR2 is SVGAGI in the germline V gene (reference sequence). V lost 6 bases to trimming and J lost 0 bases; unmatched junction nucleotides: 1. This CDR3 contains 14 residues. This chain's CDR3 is CASRGTANTGELFF. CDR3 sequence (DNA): TGTGCCAGCAGAGGGACAGCGAACACCGGGGAGCTGTTTTTT.

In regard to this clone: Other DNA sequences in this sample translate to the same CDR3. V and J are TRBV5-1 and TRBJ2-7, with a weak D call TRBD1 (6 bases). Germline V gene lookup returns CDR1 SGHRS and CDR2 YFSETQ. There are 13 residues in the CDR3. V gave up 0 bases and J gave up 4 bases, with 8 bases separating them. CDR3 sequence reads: CASSLVDRYEQYF. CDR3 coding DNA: TGCGCCAGCAGCTTGGTGGACAGATACGAGCAGTACTTC.

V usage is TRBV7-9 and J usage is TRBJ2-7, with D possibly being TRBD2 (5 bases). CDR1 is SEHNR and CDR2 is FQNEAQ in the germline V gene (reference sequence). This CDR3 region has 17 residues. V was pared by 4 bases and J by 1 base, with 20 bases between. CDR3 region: CASSSTTGRKQSYEQYF. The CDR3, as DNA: TGTGCCAGCAGCTCGACTACTGGGCGGAAACAATCCTACGAGCAGTACTTC.

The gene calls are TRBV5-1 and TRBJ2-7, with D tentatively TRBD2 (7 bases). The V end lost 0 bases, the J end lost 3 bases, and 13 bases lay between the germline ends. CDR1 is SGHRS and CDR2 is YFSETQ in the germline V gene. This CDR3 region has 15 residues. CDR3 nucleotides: TGCGCCAGCAGCTTGGGGCGGGGGCTAGTCTACGAGCAGTACTTC. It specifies CASSLGRGLVYEQYF.

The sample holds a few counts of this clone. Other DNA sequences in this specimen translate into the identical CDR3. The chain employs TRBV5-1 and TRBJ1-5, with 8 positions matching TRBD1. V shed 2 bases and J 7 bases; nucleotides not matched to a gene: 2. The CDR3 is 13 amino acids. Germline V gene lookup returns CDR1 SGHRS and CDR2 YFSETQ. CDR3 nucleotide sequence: TGCGCCAGCAGCTTAACAGGGGGGCAGCCCCAGCATTTT. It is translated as CASSLTGGQPQHF.

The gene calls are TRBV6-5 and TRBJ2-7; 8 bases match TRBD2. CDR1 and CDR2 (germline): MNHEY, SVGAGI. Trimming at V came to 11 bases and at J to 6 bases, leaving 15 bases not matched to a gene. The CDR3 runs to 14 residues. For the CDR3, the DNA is TGTGCCTCCCGTTATAGCGGGAAAGTTGGCGAGCAGTACTTC. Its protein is CASRYSGKVGEQYF.

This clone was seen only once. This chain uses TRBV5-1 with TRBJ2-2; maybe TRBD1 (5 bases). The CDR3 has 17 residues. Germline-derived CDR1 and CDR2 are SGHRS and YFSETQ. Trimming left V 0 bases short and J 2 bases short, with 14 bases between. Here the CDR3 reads CASSLGVPTVNTGELFF. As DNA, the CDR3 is TGCGCCAGCAGCTTGGGGGTCCCGACAGTCAACACCGGGGAGCTGTTTTTT.

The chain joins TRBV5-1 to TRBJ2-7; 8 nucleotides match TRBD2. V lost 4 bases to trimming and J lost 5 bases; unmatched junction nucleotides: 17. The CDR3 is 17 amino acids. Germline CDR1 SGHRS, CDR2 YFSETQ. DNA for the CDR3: TGCGCCAGCAGCCCCGGAACGGGAGGGCCGTCCGGGAACGAGCAGTACTTC. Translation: CASSPGTGGPSGNEQYF.

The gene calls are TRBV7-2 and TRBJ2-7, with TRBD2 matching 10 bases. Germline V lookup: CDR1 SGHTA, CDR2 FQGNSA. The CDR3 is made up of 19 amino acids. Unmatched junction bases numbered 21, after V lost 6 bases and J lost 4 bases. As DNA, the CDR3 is TGTGCCAGCAGTAAAAACCCGGGGGGGATAGCGGGAGGCCTTTACGAGCAGTACTTC. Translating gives CASSKNPGGIAGGLYEQYF.

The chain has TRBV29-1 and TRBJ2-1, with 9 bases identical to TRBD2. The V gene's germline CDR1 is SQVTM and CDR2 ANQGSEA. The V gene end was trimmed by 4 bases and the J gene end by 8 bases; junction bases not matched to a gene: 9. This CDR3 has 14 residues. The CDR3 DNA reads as TGCAGCGTTGTGGCTAGCGGGAAATCTGATGAGCAGTTCTTC. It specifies CSVVASGKSDEQFF.

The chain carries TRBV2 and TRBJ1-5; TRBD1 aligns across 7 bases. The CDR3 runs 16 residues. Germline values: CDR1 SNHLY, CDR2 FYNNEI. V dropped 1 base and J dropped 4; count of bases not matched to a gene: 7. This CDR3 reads CASSEGGRGLNQPQHF. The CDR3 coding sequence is TGTGCCAGCAGTGAAGGCGGGAGGGGGCTGAATCAGCCCCAGCATTTT.

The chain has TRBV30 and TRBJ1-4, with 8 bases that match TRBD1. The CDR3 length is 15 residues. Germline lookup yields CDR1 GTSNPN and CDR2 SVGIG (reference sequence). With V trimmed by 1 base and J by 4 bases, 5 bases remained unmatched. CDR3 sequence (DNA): TGTGCCTGGAGTGCCGGACAGGGTCGTAATGAAAAACTGTTTTTT. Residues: CAWSAGQGRNEKLFF.

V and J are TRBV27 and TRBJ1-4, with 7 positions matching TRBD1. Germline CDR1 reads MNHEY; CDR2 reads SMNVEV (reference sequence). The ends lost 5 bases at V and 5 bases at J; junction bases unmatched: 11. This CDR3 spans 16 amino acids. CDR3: CASSDVLDRPNEKLFF. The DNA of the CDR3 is TGTGCCAGCAGTGATGTACTGGACAGGCCCAATGAAAAACTGTTTTTT.

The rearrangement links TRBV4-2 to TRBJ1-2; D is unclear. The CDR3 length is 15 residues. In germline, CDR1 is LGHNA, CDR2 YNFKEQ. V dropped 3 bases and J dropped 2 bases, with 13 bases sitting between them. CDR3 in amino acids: CASSHYQSRNYGYTF. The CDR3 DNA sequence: TGTGCCAGCAGCCATTATCAGAGTCGAAACTATGGCTACACCTTC.

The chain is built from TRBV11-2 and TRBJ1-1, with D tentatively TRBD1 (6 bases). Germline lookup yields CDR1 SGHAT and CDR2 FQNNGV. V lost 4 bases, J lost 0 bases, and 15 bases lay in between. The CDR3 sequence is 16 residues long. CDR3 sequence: CASSYGQLNMNTEAFF. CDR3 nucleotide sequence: TGTGCCAGCAGCTACGGACAGCTTAACATGAACACTGAAGCTTTCTTT. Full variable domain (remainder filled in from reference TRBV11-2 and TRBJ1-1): EAGVAQSPRYKIIEKRQSVAFWCNPISGHATLYWYQQILGQGPKLLIQFQNNGVVDDSQLPKDRFSAERLKGVDSTLKIQPAKLEDSAVYLCASSYGQLNMNTEAFFGQGTRLTVV.

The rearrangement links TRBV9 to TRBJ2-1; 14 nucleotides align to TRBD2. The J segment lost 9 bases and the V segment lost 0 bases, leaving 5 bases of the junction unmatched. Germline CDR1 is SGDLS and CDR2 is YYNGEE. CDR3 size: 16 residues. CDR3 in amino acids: CASSVAGTSGRGEQFF. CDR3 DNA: TGTGCCAGCAGCGTAGCCGGGACTAGCGGGAGAGGTGAGCAGTTCTTC.

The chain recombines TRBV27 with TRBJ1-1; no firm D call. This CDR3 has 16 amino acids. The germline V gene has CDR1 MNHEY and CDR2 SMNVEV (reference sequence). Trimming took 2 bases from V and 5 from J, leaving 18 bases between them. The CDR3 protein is CASSLSWRRTETEAFF. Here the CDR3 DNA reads TGTGCCAGCAGTTTAAGTTGGCGACGGACGGAGACTGAAGCTTTCTTT.

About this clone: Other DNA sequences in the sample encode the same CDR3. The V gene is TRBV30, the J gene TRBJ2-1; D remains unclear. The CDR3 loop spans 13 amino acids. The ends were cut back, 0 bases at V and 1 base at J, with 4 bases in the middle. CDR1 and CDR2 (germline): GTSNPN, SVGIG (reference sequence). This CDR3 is CAWSVGSYNEQFF. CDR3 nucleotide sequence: TGTGCCTGGAGTGTGGGGTCCTACAATGAGCAGTTCTTC.

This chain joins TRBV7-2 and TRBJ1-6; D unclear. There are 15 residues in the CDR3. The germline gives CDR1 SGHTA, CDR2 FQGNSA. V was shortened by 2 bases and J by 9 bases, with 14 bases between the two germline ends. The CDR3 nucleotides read TGTGCCAGCAGCTTAAGGGCAGGATGGGGTTCACCCCTCCACTTT. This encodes CASSLRAGWGSPLHF.

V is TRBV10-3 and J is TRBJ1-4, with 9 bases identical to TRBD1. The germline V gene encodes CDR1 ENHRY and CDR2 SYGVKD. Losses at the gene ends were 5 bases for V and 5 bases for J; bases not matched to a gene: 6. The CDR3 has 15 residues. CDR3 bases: TGTGCCATCAGTAACAGGGGGCAACTGAATGAAAAACTGTTTTTT. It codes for CAISNRGQLNEKLFF.

The CDR3 region has the DNA TGTGCCAGCAGCAAATTTGAACTAGTGGATGAGCAGTTCTTC. This codes for CASSKFELVDEQFF. V and J are TRBV21-1 and TRBJ2-1; TRBD2, the table's D call, was not compared with the DNA. TRBV21-1 is a listed pseudogene. This CDR3 is 14 amino acids long.

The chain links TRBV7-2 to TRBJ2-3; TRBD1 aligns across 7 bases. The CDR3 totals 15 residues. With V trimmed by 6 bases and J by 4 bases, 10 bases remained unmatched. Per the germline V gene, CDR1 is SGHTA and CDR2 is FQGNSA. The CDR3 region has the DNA TGTGCCAGCAGGCCCCGGGACAGAATGGCAGATACGCAGTATTTT. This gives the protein CASRPRDRMADTQYF.

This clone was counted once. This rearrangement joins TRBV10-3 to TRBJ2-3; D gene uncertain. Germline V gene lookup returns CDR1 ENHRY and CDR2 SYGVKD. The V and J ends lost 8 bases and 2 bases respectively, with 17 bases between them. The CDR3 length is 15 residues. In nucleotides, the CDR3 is TGTGCCATCGGAATACAGACGCCTGACACAGATACGCAGTATTTT. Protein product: CAIGIQTPDTDTQYF.

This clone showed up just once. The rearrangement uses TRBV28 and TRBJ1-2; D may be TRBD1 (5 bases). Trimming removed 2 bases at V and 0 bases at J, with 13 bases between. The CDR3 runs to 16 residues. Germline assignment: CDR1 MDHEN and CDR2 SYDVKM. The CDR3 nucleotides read TGTGCCAGCAGTTTAACGGCCGGGGCGCCTAACTATGGCTACACCTTC. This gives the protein CASSLTAGAPNYGYTF.

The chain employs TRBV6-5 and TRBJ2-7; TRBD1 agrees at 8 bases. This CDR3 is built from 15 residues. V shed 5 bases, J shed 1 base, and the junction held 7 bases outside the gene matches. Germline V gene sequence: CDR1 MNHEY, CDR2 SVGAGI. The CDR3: CASSRNGDRSYEQYF. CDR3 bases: TGTGCCAGCAGTCGAAACGGGGACAGGTCCTACGAGCAGTACTTC.

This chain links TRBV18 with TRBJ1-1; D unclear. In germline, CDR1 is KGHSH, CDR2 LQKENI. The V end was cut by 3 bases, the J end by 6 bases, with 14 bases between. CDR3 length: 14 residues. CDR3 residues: CASSPAPSRPEAFF. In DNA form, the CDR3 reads TGTGCCAGCTCACCTGCCCCTAGTAGGCCTGAAGCTTTCTTT.

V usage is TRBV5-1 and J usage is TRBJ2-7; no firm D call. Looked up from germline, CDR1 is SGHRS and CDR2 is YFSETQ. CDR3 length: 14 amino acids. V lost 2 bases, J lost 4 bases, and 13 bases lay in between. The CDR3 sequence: CASSFIDSSYEQYF. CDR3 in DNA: TGCGCCAGCAGCTTTATTGACTCATCATACGAGCAGTACTTC.

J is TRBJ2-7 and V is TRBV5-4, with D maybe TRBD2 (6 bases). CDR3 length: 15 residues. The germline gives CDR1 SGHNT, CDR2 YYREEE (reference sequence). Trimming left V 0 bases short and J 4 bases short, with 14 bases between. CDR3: CASSLAPAGKYEQYF. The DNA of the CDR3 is TGTGCCAGCAGCTTGGCCCCTGCGGGAAAGTACGAGCAGTACTTC.

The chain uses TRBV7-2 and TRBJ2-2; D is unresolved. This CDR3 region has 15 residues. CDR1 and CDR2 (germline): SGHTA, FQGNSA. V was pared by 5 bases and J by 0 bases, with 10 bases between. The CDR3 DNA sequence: TGTGCCAGCAGCCCCGTATCTGCGAACACCGGGGAGCTGTTTTTT. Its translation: CASSPVSANTGELFF. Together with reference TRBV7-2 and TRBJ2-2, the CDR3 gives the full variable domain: GAGVSQSPSNKVTEKGKDVELRCDPISGHTALYWYRQSLGQGLEFLIYFQGNSAPDKSGLPSDRFSAERTGGSVSTLTIQRTQQEDSAVYLCASSPVSANTGELFFGEGSRLTVL.